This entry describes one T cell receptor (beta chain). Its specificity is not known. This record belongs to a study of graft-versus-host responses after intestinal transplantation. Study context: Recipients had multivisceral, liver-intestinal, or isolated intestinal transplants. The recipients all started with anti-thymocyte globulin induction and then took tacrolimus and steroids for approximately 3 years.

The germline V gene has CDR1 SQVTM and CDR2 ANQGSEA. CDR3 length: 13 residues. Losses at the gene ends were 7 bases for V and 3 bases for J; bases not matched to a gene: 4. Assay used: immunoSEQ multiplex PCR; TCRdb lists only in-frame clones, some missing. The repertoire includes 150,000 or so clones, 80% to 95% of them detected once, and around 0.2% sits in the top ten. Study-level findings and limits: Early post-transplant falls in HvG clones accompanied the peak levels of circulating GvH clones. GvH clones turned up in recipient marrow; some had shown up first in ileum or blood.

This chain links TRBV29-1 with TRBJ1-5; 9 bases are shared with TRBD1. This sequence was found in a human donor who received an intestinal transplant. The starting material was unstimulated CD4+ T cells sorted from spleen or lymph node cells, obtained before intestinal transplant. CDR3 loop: CSATGGVNQPQHF. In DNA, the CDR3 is TGCAGCGCCACAGGGGGCGTCAATCAGCCCCAGCATTTT.